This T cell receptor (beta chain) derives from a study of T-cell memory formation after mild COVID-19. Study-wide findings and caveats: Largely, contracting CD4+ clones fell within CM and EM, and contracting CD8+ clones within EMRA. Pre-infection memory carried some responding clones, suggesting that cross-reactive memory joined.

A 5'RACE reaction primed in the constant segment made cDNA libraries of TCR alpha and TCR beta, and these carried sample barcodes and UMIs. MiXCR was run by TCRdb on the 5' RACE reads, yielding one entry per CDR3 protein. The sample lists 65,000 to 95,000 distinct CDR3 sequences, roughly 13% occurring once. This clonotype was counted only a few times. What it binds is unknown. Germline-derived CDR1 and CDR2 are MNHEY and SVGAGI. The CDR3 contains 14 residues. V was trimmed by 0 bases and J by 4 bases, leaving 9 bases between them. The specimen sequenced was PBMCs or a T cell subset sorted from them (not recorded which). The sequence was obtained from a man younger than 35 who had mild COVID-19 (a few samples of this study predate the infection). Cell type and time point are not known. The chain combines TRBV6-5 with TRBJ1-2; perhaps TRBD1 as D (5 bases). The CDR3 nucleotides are TGTGCCAGCAGTTACTCAACGGGGCTCTATGGCTACACCTTC. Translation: CASSYSTGLYGYTF.